This is a list of T cell receptor beta chains from one sample in a study of blood T cell repertoires in COVID-19. Repertoires were generated with immunoSEQ multiplex PCR, while TCRdb's copy carries only in-frame clones and drops some. The data show under 150,000 clones, 75% to 90% seen once. Sequenced: peripheral blood. These receptors were taken from a woman aged 55-69 years with COVID-19, enrolled during active disease. Each CDR3 is given with its conserved first and last residue. Each record gives: V gene, J gene, clone size, D gene, CDR3 DNA, CDR3 protein. D genes are given only for firm matches. Clone size is shown for a subset of rows, as once, few, many or a class of expanded clone.

>TRBV5-1|TRBJ1-6|.|TRBD1
TGCGCCAGCAGCTTGCTCCCGCTGGACAGGGGAGGGTTTAGAACCTATAATTCACCCCTCCACTTT
CASSLLPLDRGGFRTYNSPLHF
>TRBV27|TRBJ2-2|.|.
TGTGCCAGCAGACCCCAGGGGTGGGGTGATCCCGGGGAGCTGTTTTTT
CASRPQGWGDPGELFF
>TRBV24-1|TRBJ1-1|.|TRBD1
TGTGCCACCAGTGAAGGACAGGACATGAACACTGAAGCTTTCTTT
CATSEGQDMNTEAFF
>TRBV4-2|TRBJ1-2|.|.
TGTGCCAGCAGCCAATCAATCTTAGGTACGCAGGCAGTACATGGCTACACCTTC
CASSQSILGTQAVHGYTF
>TRBV10-3|TRBJ2-2|.|TRBD2
TGTGCCATCAAGAAGCCTAGCGGTGGGAACACCGGGGAGCTGTTTTTT
CAIKKPSGGNTGELFF
>TRBV19|TRBJ1-5|once|TRBD1
TGTGCCAGTGCGGGACAGTATAGCAATCAGCCCCAGCATTTT
CASAGQYSNQPQHF
>TRBV1|TRBJ2-7|.|.
TGCCCAAGCCCTGGGCAGGGGGGCCACGAGCAGTACTTC
CPSPGQGGHEQYF
>TRBV7-8|TRBJ2-7|.|.
TGTGCCAGCAGCTTAGCGCGTTCGGGTATCGTCTACTACGAGCAGTACTTC
CASSLARSGIVYYEQYF
>TRBV10-3|TRBJ1-5|few|TRBD1
TGTGCCATCAGTGAGGGGGGACAGGGGTTCGTTCAGCCCCAGCATTTT
CAISEGGQGFVQPQHF
>TRBV9|TRBJ1-4|.|.
TGTGCCAGCAGCATACCCCAAGGAGGGAATGAAAAACTGTTTTTT
CASSIPQGGNEKLFF
>TRBV7-9|TRBJ2-1|.|TRBD2
TGTGCCAGCAGCTGGTTACTAGCGGGGGATTACAATGAGCAGTTCTTC
CASSWLLAGDYNEQFF
>TRBV9|TRBJ1-3|few|.
TGTGCCAGCAGCGTAGAAATCGCGGATTCTGGAAACACCATATATTTT
CASSVEIADSGNTIYF
>TRBV5-8|TRBJ2-1|.|TRBD2
TGTGCCAGCAGCCGGCGGAGTAGACTAGCGGGGGTAGTGTCCTACAATGAGCAGTTCTTC
CASSRRSRLAGVVSYNEQFF
>TRBV11-3|TRBJ1-2|.|.
TGTGCCAGCAGCTTAGGTAACAGGCACTATGGCTACACCTTC
CASSLGNRHYGYTF
>TRBV7-2|TRBJ2-3|.|TRBD2
TGTGCCAGCAGCCCAGAGGCCACTAGCGGGCCAGATACGCAGTATTTT
CASSPEATSGPDTQYF
>TRBV27|TRBJ2-5|.|.
TGTGCCAGCGGTTCAGGGGAGACCCAGTACTTC
CASGSGETQYF
>TRBV5-1|TRBJ1-1|.|.
TGCGCCAGCAGCCCTTCGGGGAACACTGAAGCTTTCTTT
CASSPSGNTEAFF
>TRBV19|TRBJ1-5|once|.
TGTGCCAGTAGTATGATGACAGGCAATAGCAATCAGCCCCAGCATTTT
CASSMMTGNSNQPQHF
>TRBV6-5|TRBJ1-2|.|TRBD1
TGTGCCAGCAGTTACCAGACAGGGGGTGATGGCTACACCTTC
CASSYQTGGDGYTF
>TRBV5-1|TRBJ1-1|.|TRBD1
TGCGCCAGCAGCCCACAGGGGGCGGACACTGAAGCTTTCTTT
CASSPQGADTEAFF
>TRBV21-1|TRBJ1-5|.|.
TGTGCCAGCAGCAAAGAGAGAGGGCTGCGGCCCCAGCATTTT
CASSKERGLRPQHF
>TRBV13|TRBJ1-3|.|.
TGTGCCAGCAGCTTGGAGACAAGGGGGAACACCATATATTTT
CASSLETRGNTIYF
>TRBV5-1|TRBJ2-5|.|TRBD1
TGCGCCAGCAATTCGGGACAGGGCACTCAAGAGACCCAGTACTTC
CASNSGQGTQETQYF
>TRBV7-9|TRBJ2-3|.|.
TGTGCCAGCAGCCCTGGACAGCCTAGCACAGATACGCAGTATTTT
CASSPGQPSTDTQYF
>TRBV19|TRBJ2-7|many|.
TGTGCCAGTAGTATAACCAGGGACTCCTACGAGCAGTACTTC
CASSITRDSYEQYF
>TRBV18|TRBJ2-5|.|TRBD2
TGTGCCAGCTCACCAGTGAGACTAGCGGGGAAAGAGACCCAGTACTTC
CASSPVRLAGKETQYF
>TRBV6-2/TRBV6-3|TRBJ2-1|few|TRBD2
TGTGCCAGCAGTTACAGCTGGACTAGCGGGGGCATAGACAAGCAGTTCTTC
CASSYSWTSGGIDKQFF
>TRBV4-1|TRBJ1-6|.|.
TGCGCCAGCAGCCCCAGACAGGCCCGGGGACCCCTCCACTTT
CASSPRQARGPLHF
>TRBV5-4|TRBJ2-5|once|TRBD1
TGTGCCAGCAGCCCGGGACAGGCGACCCGCGAGACCCAGTACTTC
CASSPGQATRETQYF
>TRBV10-3|TRBJ2-1|.|TRBD1
TGTGCCATCAGTGAGCAGGCCAATAGTAGGGGGCCTATCTTC
CAISEQANSRGPIF
>TRBV11-3|TRBJ2-7|.|TRBD1
TGTGCCAGCAGCCACTCAACAGGGGGCTTTGAGCAGTACTTC
CASSHSTGGFEQYF
>TRBV15|TRBJ2-5|.|.
TGTGCCACCAGCAGAGGACAGTGGGGCCAAGAGACCCAGTACTTC
CATSRGQWGQETQYF
>TRBV5-1|TRBJ2-2|.|.
TGCGCCAGCAGCTTCACAGGGAACACCGGGGAGCTGTTTTTT
CASSFTGNTGELFF
>TRBV9|TRBJ1-5|.|.
TGTGCCAGCAGCGCAGGGGGCAATCAGCCCCAGCATTTT
CASSAGGNQPQHF
>TRBV18|TRBJ1-2|.|.
TGTGCCAGCTCCCCGAGGGGGGGCGAGTATGGCTACACCTTC
CASSPRGGEYGYTF
>TRBV6-4|TRBJ1-2|.|TRBD1
TGTGCCAGCAGTTCGGGACAGGGCAACTATGGCTACACCTTC
CASSSGQGNYGYTF
>TRBV9|TRBJ2-3|.|.
TGTGCCAGCAGCGTAGGGGGAGGATCCCCGGCAGATACGCAGTATTTT
CASSVGGGSPADTQYF
>TRBV7-9|TRBJ1-1|.|.
TGTGCCAGCAGCCCCGGTATTGAAGCTTTCTTT
CASSPGIEAFF
>TRBV7-9|TRBJ2-7|.|.
TGTGCCATACAGACAGCCGGTGGGGAGCAGTACTTC
CAIQTAGGEQYF
>TRBV19|TRBJ1-4|.|.
TGTGCCAGTACCCCTAGGGGCGTAGCCTCAACTAATGAAAAACTGTTTTTT
CASTPRGVASTNEKLFF
>TRBV4-3|TRBJ2-7|.|.
TGCGCCAGCAGCCCTGGAGGAGGCTATGAGCAGTACTTC
CASSPGGGYEQYF
>TRBV30|TRBJ1-6|.|.
TGTGCCTGGAGTCTTGTAGGACAGTGCCCTTCACCCCTCCACTTT
CAWSLVGQCPSPLHF
>TRBV5-4|TRBJ2-1|.|TRBD1
TGTGCCAGCAGCTGGGGGACAGGGGCCTCCTACAATGAGCAGTTCTTC
CASSWGTGASYNEQFF
>TRBV29-1|TRBJ2-3|few|TRBD2
TGCAGCGTTGGGAGACTAGCGGGGCCCCCAGATACGCAGTATTTT
CSVGRLAGPPDTQYF
>TRBV7-9|TRBJ2-5|.|.
TGTGCCAGCAGCCCCGATACAGGGAGAGAGACCCAGTACTTC
CASSPDTGRETQYF
>TRBV9|TRBJ2-7|.|TRBD2
TGTGCCAGCAGCGCGAGACAGAGCGGGGCCGAAATCTACGAGCAGTACTTC
CASSARQSGAEIYEQYF
>TRBV12-5|TRBJ1-2|.|TRBD1
TGTGCTAGTGGTTTGACAGGGGTCGACTATGGCTACACCTTC
CASGLTGVDYGYTF
>TRBV18|TRBJ2-7|.|.
TGTGCCAGCTCAATTACCGGGGGTTTCTCCTACGAGCAGTACTTC
CASSITGGFSYEQYF
>TRBV30|TRBJ1-3|.|.
TGTGCCTGGAGTATGTTCGCAGGAAAGGTCTCTGGAAACACCATATATTTT
CAWSMFAGKVSGNTIYF
>TRBV3-1/TRBV3-2|TRBJ2-5|once|.
TGTGCCAGCAGCCAAACTCAATCCGGGACCCAGTACTTC
CASSQTQSGTQYF
>TRBV5-1|TRBJ2-3|few|TRBD2
TGCGCCAGCAGCACCCTAGCGGGGGGCGCGCGGGATACGCAGTATTTT
CASSTLAGGARDTQYF
>TRBV16|TRBJ2-2|.|.
TGTGCCAGCAGCCGACAAACAGGGGAGCTGTTTTTT
CASSRQTGELFF
>TRBV4-1|TRBJ1-1|few|.
TGCGCCAGCAGCCCACACAGGGAACCTGAAGCTTTCTTT
CASSPHREPEAFF
>TRBV18|TRBJ1-1|once|TRBD1
TGTGCCAGCTCACCACGCCGACAGGGGCAGAACACTGAAGCTTTCTTT
CASSPRRQGQNTEAFF